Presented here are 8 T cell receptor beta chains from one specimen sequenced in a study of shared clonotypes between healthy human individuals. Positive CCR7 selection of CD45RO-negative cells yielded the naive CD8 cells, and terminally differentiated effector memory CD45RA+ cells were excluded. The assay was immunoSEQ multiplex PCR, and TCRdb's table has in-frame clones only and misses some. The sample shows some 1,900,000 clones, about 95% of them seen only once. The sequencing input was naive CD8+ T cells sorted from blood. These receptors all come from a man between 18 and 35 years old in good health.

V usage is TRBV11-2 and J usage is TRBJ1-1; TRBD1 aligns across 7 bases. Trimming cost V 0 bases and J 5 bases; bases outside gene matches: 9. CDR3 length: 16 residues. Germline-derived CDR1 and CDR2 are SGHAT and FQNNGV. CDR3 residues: CASSLDETGLGTEAFF. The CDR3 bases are TGTGCCAGCAGCTTAGACGAGACAGGGCTGGGGACTGAAGCTTTCTTT.

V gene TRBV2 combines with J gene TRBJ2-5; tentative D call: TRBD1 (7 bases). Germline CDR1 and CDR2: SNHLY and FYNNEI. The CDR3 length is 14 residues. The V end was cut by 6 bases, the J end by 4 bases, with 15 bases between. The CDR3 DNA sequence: TGTGCCAGCAGGCGGGACAGTCTGGGAGAGACCCAGTACTTC. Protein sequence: CASRRDSLGETQYF.

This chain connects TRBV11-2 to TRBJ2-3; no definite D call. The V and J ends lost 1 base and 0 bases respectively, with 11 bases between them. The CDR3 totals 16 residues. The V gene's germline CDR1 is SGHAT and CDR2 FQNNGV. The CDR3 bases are TGTGCCAGCAGCTTAGTTATTTCCTCTAGCACAGATACGCAGTATTTT. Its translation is CASSLVISSSTDTQYF.

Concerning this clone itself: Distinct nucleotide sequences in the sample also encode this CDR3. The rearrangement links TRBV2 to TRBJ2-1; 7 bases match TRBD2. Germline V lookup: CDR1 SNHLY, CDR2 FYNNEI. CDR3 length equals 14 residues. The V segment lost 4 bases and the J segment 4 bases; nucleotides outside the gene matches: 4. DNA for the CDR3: TGTGCCAGCAGTGGTCTAGCGGATTACAATGAGCAGTTCTTC. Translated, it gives CASSGLADYNEQFF. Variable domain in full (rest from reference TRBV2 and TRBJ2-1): EPEVTQTPSHQVTQMGQEVILRCVPISNHLYFYWYRQILGQKVEFLVSFYNNEISEKSEIFDDQFSVERPDGSNFTLKIRSTKLEDSAMYFCASSGLADYNEQFFGPGTRLTVL.

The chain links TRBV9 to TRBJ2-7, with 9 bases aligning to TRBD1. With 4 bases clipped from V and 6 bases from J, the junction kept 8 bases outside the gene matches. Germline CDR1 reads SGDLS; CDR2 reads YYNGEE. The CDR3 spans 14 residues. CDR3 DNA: TGTGCCAGCAGCCCTCGACAGGGGGTACTCGAGCAGTACTTC. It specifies CASSPRQGVLEQYF.

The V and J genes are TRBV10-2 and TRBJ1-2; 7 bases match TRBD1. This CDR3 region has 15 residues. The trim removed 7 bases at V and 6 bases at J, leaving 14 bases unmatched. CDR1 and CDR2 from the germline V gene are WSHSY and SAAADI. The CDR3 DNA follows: TGCGCCAGCAAGATACCGGGACAGATTGTCCATGGCTACACCTTC. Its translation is CASKIPGQIVHGYTF.

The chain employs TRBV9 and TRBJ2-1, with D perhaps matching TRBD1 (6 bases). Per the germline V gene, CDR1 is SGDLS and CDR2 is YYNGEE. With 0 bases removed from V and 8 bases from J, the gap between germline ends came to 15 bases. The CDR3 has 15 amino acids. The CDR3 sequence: CASSVDGGRQDEQFF. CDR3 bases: TGTGCCAGCAGCGTAGATGGGGGCAGGCAAGATGAGCAGTTCTTC.

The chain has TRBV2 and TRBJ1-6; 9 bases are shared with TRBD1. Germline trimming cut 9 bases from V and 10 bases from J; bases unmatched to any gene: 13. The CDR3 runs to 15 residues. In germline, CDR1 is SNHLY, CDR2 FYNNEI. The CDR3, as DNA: TGTGCCAGTCAGGCCTCGGGACAGGGTATCTCACCCCTCCACTTT. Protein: CASQASGQGISPLHF.